A selection of T cell receptor beta chains follows, all from one sample in a study of T cells in Graves' hyperthyroidism and ophthalmopathy. TCRdb used MiXCR to reprocess the multiplex PCR reads, holding one entry per CDR3 protein. In the table there are over 300,000 distinct CDR3 sequences, roughly an eighth of which are singletons. The source material was blood. The receptors originated from a woman in her thirties or forties with Graves' ophthalmopathy. Each CDR3 is given with its conserved first and last residue. The D gene is left open where the match is weak. Clone size appears in some rows only: once, few, many, or a class for an expanded clone.

>many|TRBD1|TRBJ1-2|TRBV6-1
CARRDSLYGYTF
TGTGCCAGGAGGGACAGTCTCTATGGCTACACCTTC
>few|-|TRBJ2-7|TRBV20-1
CSASLGTRDEQYF
TGCAGTGCTAGTCTCGGGACCCGGGACGAGCAGTACTTC
>few|-|TRBJ1-2|TRBV20-1
CSAQSGLVYGYTF
TGCAGTGCCCAATCCGGTTTGGTCTATGGCTACACCTTC
>many|-|TRBJ1-1|TRBV29-1
CSVVSSAGKGEAFF
TGCAGCGTTGTTTCGTCGGCAGGGAAGGGTGAAGCTTTCTTT
>once|-|TRBJ2-5|TRBV3-1
CASSQRRAVGYQETQYF
TGTGCCAGCAGCCAACGTCGGGCAGTGGGTTACCAAGAGACCCAGTACTTC
>few|-|TRBJ2-3|TRBV10-3
CAISWDSTDTQYF
TGTGCCATCAGTTGGGACAGCACAGATACGCAGTATTTT
>many|TRBD1|TRBJ2-7|TRBV6-6
CASSYKGTGRFGEQYF
TGTGCCAGCAGTTACAAGGGGACAGGGAGGTTCGGCGAGCAGTACTTC
>many|TRBD1|TRBJ1-2|TRBV3-1
CASSLRQGNGYTF
TGTGCCAGCAGCCTCCGACAGGGGAATGGCTACACCTTC
>few|-|TRBJ1-5|TRBV20-1
CSAWAGGNQPQHF
TGCAGTGCCTGGGCGGGGGGCAATCAGCCCCAGCATTTT
>-|TRBD2|TRBJ2-7|TRBV20-1
CSARGGGAGATSSYEQYF
TGCAGTGCTAGAGGAGGCGGAGCGGGGGCGACAAGCTCCTACGAGCAGTACTTC
>many|TRBD1|TRBJ2-3|TRBV20-1
CSARDVGQGIYTQYF
TGCAGTGCTAGAGATGTGGGACAGGGTATTTATACGCAGTATTTT
>many|TRBD1|TRBJ1-2|TRBV20-1
CSARSGTGRGYTF
TGCAGTGCTAGAAGCGGGACAGGGCGCGGCTACACCTTC
>many|TRBD1|TRBJ2-1|TRBV6-1
CASRDRVNEQFF
TGTGCCAGCAGAGACAGGGTAAATGAGCAGTTCTTC
>many|-|TRBJ1-1|TRBV5-1
CASSLRQNTEAFF
TGCGCCAGCAGCTTGAGACAGAACACTGAAGCTTTCTTT
>-|-|TRBJ1-4|TRBV29-1
CSVEPGAGEKLFF
TGCAGCGTTGAACCCGGGGCGGGGGAAAAACTGTTTTTT
>-|-|TRBJ2-5|TRBV20-1
CSAGHLTFGGTQYF
TGCAGTGCCGGCCACCTTACCTTCGGGGGGACCCAGTACTTC
>-|TRBD2|TRBJ2-1|TRBV6-2/TRBV6-3
CASRSPSGTSGRSYNEQFF
TGTGCCAGCAGAAGCCCATCGGGGACTAGCGGGAGATCTTACAATGAGCAGTTCTTC
>few|TRBD1|TRBJ2-4|TRBV30
CAWSGRLRGRVAKNIQYF
TGTGCCTGGAGTGGACGACTCAGGGGGCGAGTAGCCAAAAACATTCAGTACTTC
>many|TRBD2|TRBJ2-7|TRBV12-3/TRBV12-4
CASSLNSMGGDEQYF
TGTGCCAGCAGTCTCAATAGCATGGGAGGGGACGAGCAGTACTTC